This T cell receptor (beta chain) was identified during a study of regulatory T cells in long-lasting Graves disease. Study results and caveats: Persistent Graves' patients had lower TCR diversity than newly diagnosed ones.

In the case of this clonotype: Its target is unknown.

Arm-PCR of CDR3 regions and iRepertoire HTBI primers were the basis on which TCR beta libraries were built. TCRdb processed the multiplex PCR reads anew with MiXCR; each CDR3 protein has one entry. The data show roughly 400,000 distinct CDR3 sequences, around a fifth seen once. Germline values: CDR1 MNHNS, CDR2 SASEGT. Trimming cost V 5 bases and J 1 base; bases outside gene matches: 5. CDR3 length equals 14 residues. Time point of the sample: persistent/refractory GD, antithyroid drugs over 5 years with positive TRAb. Construction of the TCR library relied on RNA isolated from PBMCs. Here the sequenced sample was peripheral blood mononuclear cells (PBMCs), taken when the disease was refractory, from a patient treated with antithyroid drugs. The receptor comes from a female donor with Graves disease. The chain uses TRBV6-1 and TRBJ2-7, with 7 bases matching TRBD2. The CDR3 loop is CASSTGGLSYEQYF. Written as DNA, the CDR3 is TGTGCCAGCAGTACGGGAGGTTTGTCCTACGAGCAGTACTTC.